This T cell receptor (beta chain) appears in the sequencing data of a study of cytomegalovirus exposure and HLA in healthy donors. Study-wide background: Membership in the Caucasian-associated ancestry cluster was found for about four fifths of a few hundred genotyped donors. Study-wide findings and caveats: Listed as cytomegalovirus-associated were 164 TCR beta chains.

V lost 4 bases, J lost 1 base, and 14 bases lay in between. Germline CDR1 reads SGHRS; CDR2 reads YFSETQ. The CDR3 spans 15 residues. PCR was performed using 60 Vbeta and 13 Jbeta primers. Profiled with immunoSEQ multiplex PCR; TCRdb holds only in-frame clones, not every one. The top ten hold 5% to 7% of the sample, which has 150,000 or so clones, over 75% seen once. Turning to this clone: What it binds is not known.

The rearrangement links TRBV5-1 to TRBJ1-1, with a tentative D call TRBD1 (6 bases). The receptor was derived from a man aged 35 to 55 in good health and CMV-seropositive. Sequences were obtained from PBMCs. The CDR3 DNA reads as TGCGCCAGCAGCAAAAGGACAGATAGGAACACTGAAGCTTTCTTT. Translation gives CASSKRTDRNTEAFF.